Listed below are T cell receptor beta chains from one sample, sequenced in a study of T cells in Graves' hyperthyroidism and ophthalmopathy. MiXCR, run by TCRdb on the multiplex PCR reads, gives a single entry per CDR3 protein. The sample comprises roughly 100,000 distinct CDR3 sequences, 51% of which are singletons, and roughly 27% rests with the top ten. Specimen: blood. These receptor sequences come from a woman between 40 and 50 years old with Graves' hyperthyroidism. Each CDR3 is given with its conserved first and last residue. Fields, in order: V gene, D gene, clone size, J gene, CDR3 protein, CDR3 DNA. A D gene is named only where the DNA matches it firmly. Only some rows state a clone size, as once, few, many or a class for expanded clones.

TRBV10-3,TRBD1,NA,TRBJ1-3,CAISERTTGDRDTIYF,TGTGCCATCAGTGAGAGGACTACAGGGGACAGGGACACCATATATTTT
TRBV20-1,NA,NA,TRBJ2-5,CSASKGGGRTQYF,TGCAGTGCTAGTAAGGGGGGCGGGAGGACCCAGTACTTC
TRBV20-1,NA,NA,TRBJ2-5,CSARDPVVQETQYF,TGCAGTGCTAGAGATCCCGTGGTTCAAGAGACCCAGTACTTC
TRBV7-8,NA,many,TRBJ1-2,CASSQGVDRFDGYTF,TGTGCCAGCAGCCAAGGCGTTGACAGGTTTGATGGCTACACCTTC
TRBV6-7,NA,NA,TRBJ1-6,CASSYPLHF,TGTGCCAGCAGTTACCCCCTCCACTTT
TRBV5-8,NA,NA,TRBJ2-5,CASSLWREKETQYF,TGTGCCAGCAGCTTGTGGCGGGAAAAAGAGACCCAGTACTTC
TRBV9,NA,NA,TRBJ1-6,CASSVRSGGDAYNSPLHF,TGTGCCAGCAGCGTGAGGTCGGGAGGGGACGCCTATAATTCACCCCTCCACTTT
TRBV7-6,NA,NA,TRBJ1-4,CASSLFAGVEKLFF,TGTGCCAGCAGCTTATTCGCAGGAGTTGAAAAACTGTTTTTT
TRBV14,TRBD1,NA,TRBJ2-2,CASSPGQGSTGELFF,TGTGCCAGCAGCCCCGGACAGGGGAGCACCGGGGAGCTGTTTTTT
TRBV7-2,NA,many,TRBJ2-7,CASSLELGEQYF,TGTGCCAGCAGCTTGGAGCTGGGGGAGCAGTACTTC
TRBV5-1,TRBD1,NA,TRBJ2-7,CASSLGTGDHEQYF,TGCGCCAGCAGCTTGGGGACAGGGGACCACGAGCAGTACTTC
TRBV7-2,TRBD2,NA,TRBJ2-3,CASSLFAGGPGDTQYF,TGTGCCAGCAGCTTATTCGCGGGAGGGCCTGGAGATACGCAGTATTTT
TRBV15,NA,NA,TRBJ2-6,CATSREPQGANVLTF,TGTGCCACCAGCAGAGAACCACAGGGGGCCAACGTCCTGACTTTC
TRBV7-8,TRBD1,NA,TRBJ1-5,CASSPQGAGQPQHF,TGTGCCAGCAGTCCACAGGGGGCGGGTCAGCCCCAGCATTTT
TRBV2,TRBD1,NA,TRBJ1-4,CASTLDREEEKLFF,TGTGCCAGCACCCTCGACAGGGAGGAGGAAAAACTGTTTTTT
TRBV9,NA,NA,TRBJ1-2,CASSGTSANTF,TGTGCCAGCAGCGGGACTAGCGCGAACACCTTC
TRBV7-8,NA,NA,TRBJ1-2,CASSAQGGAGGYTF,TGTGCCAGCAGCGCCCAGGGAGGGGCCGGTGGCTACACCTTC
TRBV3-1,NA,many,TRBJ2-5,CASSQSSAETQYF,TGTGCCAGCAGCCAATCATCCGCAGAGACCCAGTACTTC
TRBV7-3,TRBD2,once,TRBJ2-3,CASSHGLVGDTQYF,TGTGCCAGCAGCCACGGACTAGTGGGTGATACGCAGTATTTT
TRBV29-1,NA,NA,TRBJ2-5,CSGRGETQYF,TGCAGCGGGAGGGGAGAGACCCAGTACTTC
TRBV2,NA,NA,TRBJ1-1,CASSDIGGAVNTEAFF,TGTGCCAGCAGTGACATCGGGGGAGCGGTAAACACTGAAGCTTTCTTT
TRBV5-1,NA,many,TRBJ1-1,CASSYSGPRPGTEAFF,TGCGCCAGCAGCTATTCCGGACCCCGACCGGGCACTGAAGCTTTCTTT
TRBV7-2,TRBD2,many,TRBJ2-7,CASSPTSGTSYEQYF,TGTGCCAGCTCACCGACTAGCGGGACCTCCTACGAGCAGTACTTC
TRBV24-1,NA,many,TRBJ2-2,CATSDWQVGSGELFF,TGTGCCACCAGTGATTGGCAGGTCGGCTCCGGGGAGCTGTTTTTT
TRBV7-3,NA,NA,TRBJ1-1,CASSNTGYRVAFF,TGTGCCAGCAGCAATACAGGGTACAGGGTGGCTTTCTTT
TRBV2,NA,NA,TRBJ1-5,CASSQGGALDSNQPQHF,TGTGCCAGCAGCCAAGGTGGGGCCCTCGATAGCAATCAGCCCCAGCATTTT
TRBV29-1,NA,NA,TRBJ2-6,CSAGGPGANVLTF,TGCAGCGCTGGGGGGCCGGGGGCCAACGTCCTGACTTTC
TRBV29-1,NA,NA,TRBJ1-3,CSVDEGAGDTIYF,TGCAGCGTTGATGAAGGGGCAGGAGACACCATATATTTT
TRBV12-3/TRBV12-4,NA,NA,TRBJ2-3,CASSGGTDTQYF,TGTGCCAGCAGTGGGGGCACAGATACGCAGTATTTT
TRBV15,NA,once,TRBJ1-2,CATSGLSGSYGYTF,TGTGCCACCAGCGGCCTTTCGGGTTCCTATGGCTACACCTTC
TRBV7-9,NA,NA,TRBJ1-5,CASSGDTDSNQPQHF,TGCGCCAGCAGCGGTGACACCGATAGCAATCAGCCCCAGCATTTT
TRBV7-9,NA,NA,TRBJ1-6,CASSSRDDSPLHF,TGTGCCAGCAGCTCCCGGGACGATTCACCCCTCCACTTT
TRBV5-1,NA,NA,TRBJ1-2,CASSFETDPYGYTF,TGTGCCAGCAGCTTTGAGACAGATCCTTATGGCTACACCTTC
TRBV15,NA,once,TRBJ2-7,CATSQDRSGYEQYF,TGTGCCACCAGCCAAGACAGGAGCGGCTACGAGCAGTACTTC
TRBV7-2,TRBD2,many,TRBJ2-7,CASNTREGPYEQYF,TGTGCCAGCAACACCCGGGAGGGCCCCTACGAGCAGTACTTC
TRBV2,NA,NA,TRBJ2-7,CASSHRSTDEQYF,TGTGCCAGCAGCCACAGGTCTACGGACGAGCAGTACTTC
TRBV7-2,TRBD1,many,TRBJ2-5,CASSRTGRRGGQETQYF,TGTGCCAGCAGCCGGACAGGGCGGAGGGGTGGACAAGAGACCCAGTACTTC
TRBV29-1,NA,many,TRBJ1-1,CSVERAGNTEAFF,TGCAGCGTTGAGAGGGCAGGCAACACTGAAGCTTTCTTT
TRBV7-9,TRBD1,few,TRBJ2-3,CASSCRGPEDTQYF,TGTGCCAGCAGCTGCAGGGGGCCGGAAGATACGCAGTATTTT
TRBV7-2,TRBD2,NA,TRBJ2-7,CARGYSGNEQYF,TGTGCTAGAGGTTATAGCGGGAACGAGCAGTACTTC
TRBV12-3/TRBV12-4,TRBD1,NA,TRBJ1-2,CASKLTGAGNTF,TGTGCCAGCAAACTGACAGGGGCTGGAAACACCTTC
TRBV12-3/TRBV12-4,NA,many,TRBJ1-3,CASGKQKLNGNTIYF,TGTGCCAGCGGCAAACAGAAACTCAACGGAAACACCATATATTTT
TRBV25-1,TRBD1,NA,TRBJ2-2,CASSERGQGPTGELFF,TGTGCCAGCAGTGAGCGGGGACAGGGACCCACCGGGGAGCTGTTTTTT
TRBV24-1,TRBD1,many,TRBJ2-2,CATSGTGSFGHTGELFF,TGTGCCACCAGCGGGACAGGGAGTTTCGGGCACACCGGGGAGCTGTTTTTT
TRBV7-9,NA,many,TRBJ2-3,CASSFFLDFGRSTDTHF,TGTGCCAGCAGCTTTTTTCTCGACTTCGGCCGCAGCACAGATACGCATTTT
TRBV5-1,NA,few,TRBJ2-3,CASSLDRPDTQYF,TGCGCCAGCAGCTTGGACAGACCAGATACGCAGTATTTT
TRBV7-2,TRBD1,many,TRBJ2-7,CASSWDRFYEQYF,TGTGCCAGCAGCTGGGACAGGTTCTACGAGCAGTACTTC
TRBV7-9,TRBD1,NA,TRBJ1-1,CASSSGGRVAFF,TGTGCCAGCAGTTCAGGGGGCAGGGTGGCTTTCTTT
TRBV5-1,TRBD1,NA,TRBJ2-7,CASSIGTGRDDEQYF,TGCGCCAGCAGCATTGGGACAGGGAGGGATGACGAGCAGTACTTC
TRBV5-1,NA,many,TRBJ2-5,CASSLDEETQYF,TGCGCCAGCAGCTTGGACGAAGAGACCCAGTACTTC
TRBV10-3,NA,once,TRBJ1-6,CAIAQGDSPLHF,TGTGCCATCGCGCAGGGCGATTCACCCCTCCACTTT
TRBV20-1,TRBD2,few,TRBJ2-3,CSATQTSGRTDTQYF,TGCAGTGCTACCCAGACTAGCGGGAGGACAGATACGCAGTATTTT
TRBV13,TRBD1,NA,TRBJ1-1,CASRRTGGTGEAFF,TGTGCCAGCAGACGGACAGGGGGCACGGGTGAAGCTTTCTTT